Listed here is a single T cell receptor (beta chain). What antigen it recognizes has not been identified. There are no base qualities to consult, and no much larger clone falls within one base. The trial excluded patients who had a history of autoimmune disease or who were on systemic immunosuppression. Peripheral blood for TCR sequencing was collected from all dose cohorts at baseline, on cycle 4 day 1, and on cycle 7 day 1. The samples were drawn from a first-in-human, open-label, multicenter phase I dose-escalation trial of ivuxolimab. Adults with locally advanced or metastatic melanoma, renal cell, hepatocellular, or head and neck squamous cell carcinoma were enrolled in the trial. CD4+ and CD8+ T cells were sorted separately from peripheral blood before TCR sequencing. For sequencing of the TCRbeta CDR3 region, genomic DNA was extracted from the sorted cells. The immunoSEQ Assay was used for sequencing of TCRbeta CDR3 regions. Imported from immuneACCESS, the table was reduced by TCRdb to in-frame sequences with V and J called. These copies leave out some clones; in studies compared against another copy, an unresolved V gene accounts for under half, and the cause of the remainder is not known. This sample has some 30,000 clones in its table, and roughly 80% of those were observed once. The ten largest make up around 12% of the sample.

The data originate from a study of OX40 agonist ivuxolimab in advanced cancers. Some background on the complete study: Ivuxolimab was a fully human IgG2 agonistic monoclonal antibody targeting the costimulatory receptor OX40 (CD134). Three dose-escalation patients achieved partial responses, one with hepatocellular carcinoma and two with cutaneous melanoma. Intravenous ivuxolimab was administered to patients every 2 weeks at six dose levels: 0.01, 0.1, 0.3, 1.5, 3 and 10 mg/kg. Patients were allowed to have had prior anti-PD-1, anti-PD-L1 or anti-CTLA-4 therapy, and around 43% of the dose-escalation patients had been treated with checkpoint inhibitors. The purpose of peripheral TCRbeta sequencing was to test whether ivuxolimab changed TCR sequence diversity and led to clonal T-cell expansion. The dose-escalation cohort was approximately 83% male with a mean age of approximately 59 years, ranging from 23 to 79. The paper describes the monotherapy dose-escalation part (N ≈ 52 patients) of the phase I trial of ivuxolimab. Among the roughly 52 dose-escalation patients, around 19 had hepatocellular carcinoma, about 15 melanoma, 9 renal cell carcinoma and 9 head and neck cancer.

The paper as a whole reports these results and caveats: After ivuxolimab, more expanded clones were found on average in CD8+ T cells than in CD4+ T cells. In partial responders in the 0.1-3.0 mg/kg groups, normalized peripheral clonal expansion was found to be among the lowest, especially among CD8+ T cells. The antigen specificity of the clonally expanded peripheral T cells was not determined. Clonal expansion of both CD4+ and CD8+ blood T cells was observed from baseline to week 6 at doses 0.1 to 3.0 mg/kg. Low levels of normalized T-cell clonal expansion were also seen in some nonresponding patients.

Taken from the germline V gene (reference sequence), the CDR1 and CDR2 loops are MNHEY and SMNVEV. V is reduced by 2 bases and J by 1 base, leaving a spacing of 5 bases between them. Taken from cysteine to phenylalanine, the CDR3 has 13 residues. Left in the record is the CDR3 DNA by itself, 39 bases read in frame from the first base. Sample: CD4+ or CD8+ T cells sorted from blood, taken in a trial of the OX40 agonist ivuxolimab. The sequence links TRBV27 to TRBJ1-1; the D region possibly corresponds to TRBD1 (5 bases align). This receptor was identified in an adult with an advanced solid tumor such as melanoma, head and neck, liver or kidney cancer. The CDR3 region reads CASSLGQNTEAFF. The bases are TGTGCCAGCAGTTTAGGACAGAACACTGAAGCTTTCTTT.